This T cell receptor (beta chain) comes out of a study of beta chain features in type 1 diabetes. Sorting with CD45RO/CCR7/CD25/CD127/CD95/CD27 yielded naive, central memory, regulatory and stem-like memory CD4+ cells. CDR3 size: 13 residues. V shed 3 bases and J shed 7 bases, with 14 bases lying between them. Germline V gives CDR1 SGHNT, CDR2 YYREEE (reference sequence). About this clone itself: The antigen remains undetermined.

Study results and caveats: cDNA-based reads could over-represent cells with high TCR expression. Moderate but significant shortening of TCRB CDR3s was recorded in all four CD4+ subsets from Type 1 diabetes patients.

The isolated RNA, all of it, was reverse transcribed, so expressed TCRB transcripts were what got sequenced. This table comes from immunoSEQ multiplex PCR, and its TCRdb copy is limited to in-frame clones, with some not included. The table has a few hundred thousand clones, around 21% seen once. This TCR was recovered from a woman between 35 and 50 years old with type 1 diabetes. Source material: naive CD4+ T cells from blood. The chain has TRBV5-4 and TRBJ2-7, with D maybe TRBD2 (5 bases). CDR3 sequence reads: CASSWSGSGEQYF. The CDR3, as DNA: TGTGCCAGCAGCTGGAGTGGGTCGGGGGAGCAGTACTTC.